This T cell receptor beta chain was sequenced during a study of regulatory T cells in long-lasting Graves disease (dated by TCRdb to the early 2020s). Study-wide context: In the newly diagnosed Graves' disease group, patients had been taking antithyroid drugs for less than 3 months. Patients with persistent Graves' disease were compared with patients with newly diagnosed Graves' disease using TCR sequencing and RNA sequencing of peripheral blood. The study was conducted in China and was registered as a clinical trial. A total of around 35 samples underwent TCR sequencing, from 13 patients with persistent Graves' disease and 20 or so patients with newly diagnosed Graves' disease.

Beyond this particular receptor, the publication reports: Persistent disease showed preferential use of TRBV28, TRBJ1-2 and TRBJ2-5, whereas newly diagnosed disease favored TRBV20-1 and TRBJ2-1. Compared with newly diagnosed patients, persistent Graves' disease patients had lower TCR Shannon entropy and fewer highly expanded clones, which suggests clonal expansion. As a limitation, the authors acknowledged that the small sample size may reduce accuracy. Sequencing and analysis were limited to the TCR beta chain. The study examined only peripheral blood because the primary lesion, thyroid tissue, could not be accessed. Patients with persistent disease shared more public clonotypes (about 2,500) than newly diagnosed patients did (approximately 1,000).

This clonotype was counted ten times or more. Its specific antigen is unknown. No qualities accompany the bases; no much larger clone lies one base away. Library construction relied on multiplex PCR. The reads were generated on an Illumina HiSeq 4000. CDR3 regions were amplified by Arm-PCR with iRepertoire HTBI primers to construct TCR beta libraries. PCR products were gel purified before sequencing. Regarding the original processing steps: A total of roughly 65 TRBV and 14 TRBJ segments were identified across samples and were used for gene usage analysis of CDR3 amino acid clonotypes. COPE and FqMerger were used to merge filtered high-quality paired reads into contigs. BLAST was used to align contigs to IMGT TRBV, TRBD and TRBJ reference genes, and CDR3 was defined according to IMGT. Highly expanded clones were defined as clonotypes with a frequency above 0.1%. Repertoire diversity was measured by Shannon entropy, and V-J evenness by the Gini coefficient. A clonotype was considered public if more than one individual shared it. TCRdb trimmed the raw reads at Q25, called clones with MiXCR and kept productive beta chains. Rows with a matching CDR3 protein are joined into one entry that keeps the most common DNA and genes. TCRdb, rather than the study authors, made the V and J calls. The sample yields a few hundred thousand distinct CDR3 sequences; about 20% were counted once. The ten largest clones take up 14% of the sample.

Sample time point, as interpreted from the label and publication: newly diagnosed GD, antithyroid drugs for less than 3 months. RNA was extracted from PBMCs in TRIzol for both TCR sequencing and RNA sequencing. The diagnosis of Graves' disease followed American Thyroid Association guidelines. Patients for the study were recruited at an endocrinology department in Xi'an, China. Each patient gave about 9.1 milliliters of peripheral blood, collected in an EDTA anticoagulant tube. PBMCs were isolated by Ficoll Paque Plus density gradient separation without further T cell sorting. An Agilent 2100 Bioanalyzer and agarose gel were used to check RNA quality, and a NanoDrop 2000 was used to measure RNA concentration. At the junction V is shortened by 3 bases and J by 1 base, with 9 bases in between. Including the terminal cysteine and phenylalanine, the CDR3 comprises 14 residues. The read is trimmed to its CDR3 DNA, 42 bases read in frame from base 1. From the germline V gene, CDR1 is SGHVS and CDR2 is FNYEAQ.

These data were also filed under a second study, of T cells in Graves' hyperthyroidism and ophthalmopathy. From that second study: Stable Graves' hyperthyroidism was defined as no progression to ophthalmopathy during 18 months of follow-up. Hyperthyroidism patients were newly diagnosed, with disease duration under 2 months, and aged 18 to 65 years. Patients with uncontrolled infections, other autoimmune diseases, pregnancy or lactation were excluded. Diagnoses relied on clinical symptoms, serum thyroxine and TRAb, thyroid ultrasound and orbital computed tomography. A first-round RT-PCR of the TCR CDR3 used the HTBI primer set with the Qiagen OneStep RT-PCR kit. Most expanded thyroid clonotypes (frequency above 0.001) were also detected in blood, suggesting blood repertoires may reflect thyroid immune responses. Ophthalmopathy was separated from stable hyperthyroidism by a 13 V-J signature model, with approximately 89% sensitivity and roughly 84% specificity obtained in cross-validation and 80%/75% obtained in testing. In validation, progression to ophthalmopathy was predicted by the model with 55% to 71% sensitivity and 72.22% specificity, a median of roughly six months before onset. To identify distinguishing TCR V-J signatures, a discovery cohort of roughly 100 patients was used, comprising 43 with Graves' ophthalmopathy and around 57 with stable Graves' hyperthyroidism. Whether ophthalmopathy could be predicted prospectively was tested in an independent validation cohort made up of under 20 hyperthyroidism patients plus 17 patients who later progressed to ophthalmopathy. The 90 to 100 discovery patients were randomly split 7:3 into training and test sets. In addition, the study compared T-cell repertoires in thyroid tissue and in blood from roughly six Graves' hyperthyroidism patients. After sampling, hyperthyroidism patients received methimazole starting at 30 mg daily, and ophthalmopathy patients received high-dose intravenous methylprednisolone. Libraries were constructed in a second round of multiplex PCR, after which size selection and purification were performed. The libraries were sequenced on an Illumina HiSeq2000 using paired-end 100 bp reads. SOAPnuke was used to process the raw data, with reads discarded if the reads contained adapters or uncalled bases, had a mean Phred below 15, or lacked an exact constant-primer or identifier match. High-quality paired reads were merged using COPE v1.2.5, and each unique nucleotide sequence was defined as a clonotype. Clonotypes were aligned to IMGT TRBV, TRBD and TRBJ reference segments using MiTCR v1.1. The analysis included only V-J combinations with a frequency above 0.0001, which together covered around 99% of the repertoires. The TCS score was defined as F50 (clonal expansion) divided by E x V (chaos), with BLOSUM62-based TCRdist calculated between CDR3 peptides within each V-J. Welch's t-statistics and random forest reduced around 520 V-J features to around 14, which were used in a naive Bayes classifier (R e1071). Sample size was not statistically predetermined, and blinding of investigators to group allocation was not performed. The paper describes TCR Vbeta CDR3 sequencing of about 140 peripheral blood samples, made up of roughly 45 ophthalmopathy patients, roughly 72 hyperthyroidism patients and about 17 progressor patients.

The material was peripheral blood mononuclear cells (PBMCs), obtained at new diagnosis, from a patient treated with antithyroid drugs. The TCR originated in a woman aged 25-40 years with Graves disease. Donor details come from another sample of the same person, matched by shared clones. Here the chain combines TRBV7-6 and TRBJ1-1, with the D gene uncertain. The CDR3 region has the sequence CASSFGVANTEAFF. The bases are TGTGCCAGCAGCTTTGGGGTAGCGAACACTGAAGCTTTCTTT.